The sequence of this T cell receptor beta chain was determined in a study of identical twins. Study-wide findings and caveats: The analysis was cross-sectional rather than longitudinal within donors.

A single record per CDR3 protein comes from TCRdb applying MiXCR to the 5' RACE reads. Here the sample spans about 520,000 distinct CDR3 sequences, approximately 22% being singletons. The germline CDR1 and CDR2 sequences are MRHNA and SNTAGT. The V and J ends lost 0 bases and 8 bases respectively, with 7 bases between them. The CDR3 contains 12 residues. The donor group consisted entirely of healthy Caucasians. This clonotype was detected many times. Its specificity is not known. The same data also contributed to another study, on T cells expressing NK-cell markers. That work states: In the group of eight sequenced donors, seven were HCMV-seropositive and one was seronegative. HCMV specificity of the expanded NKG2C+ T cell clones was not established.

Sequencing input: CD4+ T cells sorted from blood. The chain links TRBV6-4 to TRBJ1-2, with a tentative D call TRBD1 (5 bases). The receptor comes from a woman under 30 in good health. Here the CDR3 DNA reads TGTGCCAGCAGTGACTCTGCAGGGGGCTACACCTTC. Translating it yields CASSDSAGGYTF.